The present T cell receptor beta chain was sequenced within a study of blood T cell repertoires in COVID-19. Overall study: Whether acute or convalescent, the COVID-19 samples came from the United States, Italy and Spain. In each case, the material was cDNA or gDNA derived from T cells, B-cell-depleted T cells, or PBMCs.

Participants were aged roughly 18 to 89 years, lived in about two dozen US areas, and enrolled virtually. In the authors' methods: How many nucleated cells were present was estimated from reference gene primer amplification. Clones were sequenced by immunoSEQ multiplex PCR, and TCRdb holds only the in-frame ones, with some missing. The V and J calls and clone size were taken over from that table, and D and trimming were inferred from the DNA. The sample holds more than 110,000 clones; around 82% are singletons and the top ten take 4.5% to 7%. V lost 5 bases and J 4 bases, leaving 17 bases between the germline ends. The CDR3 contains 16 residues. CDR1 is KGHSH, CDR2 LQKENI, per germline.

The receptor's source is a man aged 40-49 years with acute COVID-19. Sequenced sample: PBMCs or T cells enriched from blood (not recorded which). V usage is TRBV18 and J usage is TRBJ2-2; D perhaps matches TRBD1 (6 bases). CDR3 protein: CASSVDGQFSTGELFF. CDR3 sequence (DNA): TGTGCCAGCTCAGTTGACGGACAGTTTAGCACCGGGGAGCTGTTTTTT.